The next 27 T cell receptor beta chains were all read from a single sample in a study of T-cell memory formation after mild COVID-19 (dated by TCRdb to about 2021). The method behind the library was 5' RACE. TCRdb lists the instrument as Illumina NovaSeq 6000. TCRdb ran its own pipeline on the public reads, namely fastp trimming at Q25 and MiXCR clone calling, and kept in-frame beta chains. For every CDR3 protein sequence, its rows merge into one entry that carries the most common genes and DNA. The sample contains 550,000 to 700,000 distinct CDR3 sequences, approximately 19% of them found a single time. Around 12% of the sample lies in the top ten. The specimen was PBMCs or a T cell subset sorted from them (not recorded which). The source of these receptors is an adult woman who had mild COVID-19 (a few samples of this study predate the infection). The sample titles of this study are shuffled in the database, so cell type and time point are left out; the donor was told from shared clones.

This clonotype was seen a few times. The chain uses TRBV4-2 and TRBJ2-7, with 7 bases identical to TRBD1. The CDR3 contains 13 residues. The V gene end was trimmed by 1 base and the J gene end by 7 bases; junction bases not matched to a gene: 4. Germline V gives CDR1 LGHNA, CDR2 YNFKEQ. The CDR3 DNA reads as TGTGCCAGCAGCCAAGCGGCAGGGGGAGAGCAGTACTTC. Its protein is CASSQAAGGEQYF.

In its sample, this clonotype was seen a few times. The rearrangement joins TRBV12-3 or TRBV12-4 to TRBJ2-5; D tentatively fits TRBD1 or TRBD2 (5 bases each). The CDR3 is 18 residues long. V was pared by 3 bases and J by 0 bases, with 20 bases between. The CDR3 DNA sequence: TGTGCCAGCAGTTTCTTTTCCCTCGGTGGGGGATACCAAGAGACCCAGTACTTC. As protein: CASSFFSLGGGYQETQYF.

This clonotype was found many times. This chain connects TRBV2 to TRBJ1-1; 9 nucleotides match TRBD1. Trimming removed 3 bases from V and 5 bases from J; junction bases left unmatched: 7. Germline V gene data show CDR1 as SNHLY and CDR2 as FYNNEI. The CDR3 sequence is 15 residues long. For the CDR3, the DNA is TGTGCCAGCAGTGACGGGACAGGGCCTCGAACTGAAGCTTTCTTT. Amino acids: CASSDGTGPRTEAFF. Variable domain in full (rest from reference TRBV2 and TRBJ1-1): EPEVTQTPSHQVTQMGQEVILRCVPISNHLYFYWYRQILGQKVEFLVSFYNNEISEKSEIFDDQFSVERPDGSNFTLKIRSTKLEDSAMYFCASSDGTGPRTEAFFGQGTRLTVV.

Only a few counts were recorded for this clonotype. The genes are TRBV7-2 and TRBJ1-1, with D hard to call. Germline V CDR1 and CDR2: SGHTA, FQGNSA. This CDR3 region has 16 residues. V was clipped by 2 bases and J by 10 bases, with 23 bases between them. DNA of the CDR3: TGTGCCAGCAGCTTATTTGCTCAACGAAACCTTTTGGGAGCTTTCTTT. As protein: CASSLFAQRNLLGAFF.

This clonotype showed up just a few times. This rearrangement joins TRBV12-3 or TRBV12-4 to TRBJ1-5; 8 bases align to TRBD1. The CDR3 is 15 amino acids. Losses at the gene ends were 6 bases for V and 1 base for J; bases not matched to a gene: 5. CDR3 amino acids: CASSLYRGSNQPQHF. The DNA of the CDR3 is TGTGCCAGCAGCCTGTACAGGGGGAGCAATCAGCCCCAGCATTTT.

V gene TRBV3-1 combines with J gene TRBJ2-1; D call uncertain. CDR1 is LGHDT, CDR2 YNNKEL, per germline (reference sequence). V shed 0 bases and J shed 10 bases, with 7 bases lying between them. CDR3 length: 12 amino acids. Written as DNA, the CDR3 is TGTGCCAGCAGCCAAGATATGAGGGAGCAGTTCTTC. Protein sequence: CASSQDMREQFF.

This clonotype turned up a few times. V and J are TRBV7-6 and TRBJ2-5; D not certain. The CDR3 consists of 12 residues. The germline gives CDR1 SGHVS, CDR2 FNYEAQ. V was clipped by 4 bases and J by 6 bases, with 9 bases between them. CDR3: CASSYPRQTQYF. CDR3 sequence (DNA): TGTGCCAGCAGCTACCCCCGACAGACCCAGTACTTC.

The chain employs TRBV11-3 and TRBJ1-1; 7 bases match TRBD1. The CDR3 loop spans 15 amino acids. V lost 5 bases to trimming and J lost 4 bases; unmatched junction nucleotides: 10. CDR1 and CDR2 from the germline V gene are SGHNT and YENEEA. The CDR3 spells CASSTDRYRPTEAFF. CDR3 DNA sequence: TGTGCCAGCAGCACGGACAGGTATCGTCCCACTGAAGCTTTCTTT. Based on the CDR3 plus reference TRBV11-3 and TRBJ1-1, the full variable domain is EAGVVQSPRYKIIEKKQPVAFWCNPISGHNTLYWYLQNLGQGPELLIRYENEEAVDDSQLPKDRFSAERLKGVDSTLKIQPAELGDSAVYLCASSTDRYRPTEAFFGQGTRLTVV.

This clonotype has a count of ten or more. The chain has TRBV10-3 and TRBJ2-3; D not resolved. Germline loops: CDR1 ENHRY, CDR2 SYGVKD. CDR3 length equals 15 residues. The V gene lost 3 bases and the J gene lost 0 bases, with 10 bases spanning the gap. This chain's CDR3 is CAISDKPTSTDTQYF. The CDR3, as DNA: TGTGCCATCAGTGATAAACCGACAAGCACAGATACGCAGTATTTT.

This clonotype was counted between two and nine times. The chain uses TRBV12-3 or TRBV12-4 and TRBJ1-1; D remains unclear. The V gene lost 1 base and the J gene lost 7 bases, with 7 bases spanning the gap. The CDR3 has 12 residues. As DNA, the CDR3 is TGTGCCAGCAGTTTAGGAGGGTATGAAGCTTTCTTT. As protein: CASSLGGYEAFF.

In its sample, this clonotype was seen many times. V usage is TRBV7-2 and J usage is TRBJ2-4; 8 bases line up with TRBD2. The CDR3 extends over 14 amino acids. Per germline, CDR1 SGHTA and CDR2 FQGNSA. J lost 9 bases, V lost 0 bases, and 4 bases had no gene match. The CDR3 reads CASSLAAGGTIQYF. CDR3 nucleotide sequence: TGTGCCAGCAGCTTAGCTGCGGGGGGCACCATTCAGTACTTC. Together with reference TRBV7-2 and TRBJ2-4, the CDR3 gives the full variable domain: GAGVSQSPSNKVTEKGKDVELRCDPISGHTALYWYRQSLGQGLEFLIYFQGNSAPDKSGLPSDRFSAERTGGSVSTLTIQRTQQEDSAVYLCASSLAAGGTIQYFGAGTRLSVL.

The chain employs TRBV4-3 and TRBJ2-7, with 8 bases matching TRBD2. The CDR3 length is 15 residues. V dropped 0 bases and J dropped 3; count of bases not matched to a gene: 4. From germline, CDR1 is LGHNA and CDR2 YSLEER. As DNA, the CDR3 is TGCGCCAGCAGCCAAGAATGGAGCGGGAGCTACGAGCAGTACTTC. The encoded protein is CASSQEWSGSYEQYF.

V is TRBV12-3 or TRBV12-4 and J is TRBJ1-4; D is unclear. This CDR3 has 12 amino acids. V shed 6 bases and J shed 10 bases, with 12 bases lying between them. The chain's CDR3 is CASSPAEGKLFF. CDR3 nucleotides: TGTGCCAGCAGCCCCGCGGAGGGAAAACTGTTTTTT.

This clonotype was recorded many times. V is TRBV7-3 and J is TRBJ1-3; D not certain. This CDR3 comprises 14 residues. Trimming took 2 bases from V and 0 from J, leaving 5 bases between them. Germline V gene data show CDR1 as SGHTA and CDR2 as FQGTGA. As DNA, the CDR3 is TGTGCCAGCAGCTTAGATCACTCTGGAAACACCATATATTTT. This gives the protein CASSLDHSGNTIYF.

This chain uses TRBV29-1 with TRBJ2-6; D possibly matches TRBD1 or TRBD2 (5 bases each). V lost 5 bases and J lost 0, with 23 bases in between. Germline loops: CDR1 SQVTM, CDR2 ANQGSEA. The CDR3 contains 19 residues. This chain's CDR3 is CSVLASGQSRLSGANVLTF. CDR3 DNA sequence: TGCAGCGTTCTCGCCAGCGGACAAAGCCGTCTCTCTGGGGCCAACGTCCTGACTTTC.

The chain links TRBV14 to TRBJ2-5; D unresolved. V was clipped by 1 base and J by 1 base, with 16 bases between them. CDR3 size: 17 residues. Germline V CDR1 and CDR2: SGHDN, FVKESK. In DNA form, the CDR3 reads TGTGCCAGCAGCCAAGGTGGGGTGTACGGATCCCAAGAGACCCAGTACTTC. It encodes CASSQGGVYGSQETQYF.

This clonotype showed up just a few times. The chain combines TRBV14 with TRBJ1-5; unclear D gene. The CDR3 totals 18 residues. V gave up 1 base and J gave up 0 bases, with 16 bases separating them. CDR1 and CDR2 (germline): SGHDN, FVKESK. The CDR3 protein is CASSQGVRSAYSNQPQHF. The CDR3 nucleotides read TGTGCCAGCAGCCAAGGTGTCCGCTCCGCATATAGCAATCAGCCCCAGCATTTT.

This clonotype was found a few times. The J gene is TRBJ2-1, the V gene TRBV5-4; D remains ambiguous. The length of the CDR3 is 12 residues. Between the trimmed V and J ends, which lost 0 bases and 8 bases, there was a span of 6 bases. Germline V lookup: CDR1 SGHNT, CDR2 YYREEE (reference sequence). This CDR3 is CASSLEAYEQFF. The CDR3 DNA sequence: TGTGCCAGCAGCTTGGAGGCTTATGAGCAGTTCTTC.

This clonotype has more than one count but fewer than ten. DNA of the CDR3: TGCAGTGCTAGTGGCATTCTCCAAGGGGGCTATGGCTACACCTTC. This codes for CSASGILQGGYGYTF. The V and J genes are TRBV20-1 and TRBJ1-2; TRBD1 might be the D (6 bases). Germline CDR1 DFQATT, CDR2 SNEGSKA (reference sequence). This CDR3 spans 15 amino acids. Trimming cost V 3 bases and J 4 bases, with 18 bases left between them.

The chain is built from TRBV27 and TRBJ2-1; 8 bases are a match to TRBD1. The CDR3 runs 17 residues. V trimming: 5 bases; J trimming: 0 bases; junction bases outside the gene matches: 9. Germline V gene sequence: CDR1 MNHEY, CDR2 SMNVEV (reference sequence). CDR3 region: CASSPRGRPSSYNEQFF. The CDR3 nucleotides read TGTGCCAGCAGTCCCAGGGGGCGGCCCAGCTCCTACAATGAGCAGTTCTTC.

The chain is built from TRBV7-2 and TRBJ2-5; TRBD2 matches at 14 bases. With V trimmed by 5 bases and J by 2 bases, 10 bases remained unmatched. CDR1 is SGHTA, CDR2 FQGNSA, per germline. The CDR3 loop spans 18 amino acids. The CDR3 nucleotides are TGTGCCAGCAGCGAGGGACTAGCGGGAGTGAGGGGGCAAGAGACCCAGTACTTC. It codes for CASSEGLAGVRGQETQYF. The entire variable domain, with the rest obtained from reference TRBV7-2 and TRBJ2-5, is as follows: GAGVSQSPSNKVTEKGKDVELRCDPISGHTALYWYRQSLGQGLEFLIYFQGNSAPDKSGLPSDRFSAERTGGSVSTLTIQRTQQEDSAVYLCASSEGLAGVRGQETQYFGPGTRLLVL.

The chain carries TRBV30 and TRBJ1-1; D is unresolved. Germline lookup yields CDR1 GTSNPN and CDR2 SVGIG (reference sequence). Deletions cut 4 bases from V and 8 bases from J, with 11 bases between. The CDR3 consists of 11 residues. CDR3 protein: CAWIPLGEAFF. The CDR3 nucleotides read TGTGCCTGGATTCCACTCGGCGAAGCTTTCTTT.

The V and J genes are TRBV7-3 and TRBJ2-2; 8 bases align to TRBD1. V trimming: 5 bases; J trimming: 4 bases; junction bases outside the gene matches: 9. CDR3 length equals 16 residues. Germline V CDR1 and CDR2: SGHTA, FQGTGA. The CDR3 DNA reads TGTGCCAGCAGCGAGCAGGGGGCAGTTACCACCGGGGAGCTGTTTTTT. It yields the protein CASSEQGAVTTGELFF.

This clonotype was observed a few times. The rearrangement uses TRBV20-1 and TRBJ2-5; 8 positions match TRBD2. The CDR3 is made up of 13 amino acids. CDR1 and CDR2 from the germline V gene are DFQATT and SNEGSKA (reference sequence). Trimming cost V 3 bases and J 2 bases; bases outside gene matches: 2. The CDR3 loop is CSASAGGQETQYF. The CDR3 DNA reads TGCAGTGCTAGCGCGGGAGGACAAGAGACCCAGTACTTC.

The DNA for the CDR3 is TGTGCCAGCAGTTACGACAGGGGAACCCCGCCCCAGCATTTT. It specifies CASSYDRGTPPQHF. The chain is built from TRBV6-5 and TRBJ1-5; 8 nucleotides align to TRBD1. Germline CDR1 MNHEY, CDR2 SVGAGI. The CDR3 runs 14 residues. The V segment lost 2 bases and the J segment 9 bases; nucleotides outside the gene matches: 6.

This clonotype was observed at least ten times. The J gene is TRBJ1-5, the V gene TRBV29-1; no definite D call. CDR3 size: 12 residues. Trimming removed 4 bases at V and 4 bases at J, with 8 bases between. Germline CDR1 SQVTM, CDR2 ANQGSEA. The CDR3 nucleotides read TGCAGCGTTGGTCAGTCGAATCAGCCCCAGCATTTT. Amino acid sequence: CSVGQSNQPQHF.

This clonotype showed up many times. The J gene is TRBJ2-3, the V gene TRBV5-1, with unresolved D. V was shortened by 0 bases and J by 10 bases, with 9 bases between the two germline ends. The CDR3 has 12 amino acids. Germline V gene sequence: CDR1 SGHRS, CDR2 YFSETQ. For the CDR3, the DNA is TGCGCCAGCAGCTTGGATCAGGCCGCGCAGTATTTT. Its translation is CASSLDQAAQYF.